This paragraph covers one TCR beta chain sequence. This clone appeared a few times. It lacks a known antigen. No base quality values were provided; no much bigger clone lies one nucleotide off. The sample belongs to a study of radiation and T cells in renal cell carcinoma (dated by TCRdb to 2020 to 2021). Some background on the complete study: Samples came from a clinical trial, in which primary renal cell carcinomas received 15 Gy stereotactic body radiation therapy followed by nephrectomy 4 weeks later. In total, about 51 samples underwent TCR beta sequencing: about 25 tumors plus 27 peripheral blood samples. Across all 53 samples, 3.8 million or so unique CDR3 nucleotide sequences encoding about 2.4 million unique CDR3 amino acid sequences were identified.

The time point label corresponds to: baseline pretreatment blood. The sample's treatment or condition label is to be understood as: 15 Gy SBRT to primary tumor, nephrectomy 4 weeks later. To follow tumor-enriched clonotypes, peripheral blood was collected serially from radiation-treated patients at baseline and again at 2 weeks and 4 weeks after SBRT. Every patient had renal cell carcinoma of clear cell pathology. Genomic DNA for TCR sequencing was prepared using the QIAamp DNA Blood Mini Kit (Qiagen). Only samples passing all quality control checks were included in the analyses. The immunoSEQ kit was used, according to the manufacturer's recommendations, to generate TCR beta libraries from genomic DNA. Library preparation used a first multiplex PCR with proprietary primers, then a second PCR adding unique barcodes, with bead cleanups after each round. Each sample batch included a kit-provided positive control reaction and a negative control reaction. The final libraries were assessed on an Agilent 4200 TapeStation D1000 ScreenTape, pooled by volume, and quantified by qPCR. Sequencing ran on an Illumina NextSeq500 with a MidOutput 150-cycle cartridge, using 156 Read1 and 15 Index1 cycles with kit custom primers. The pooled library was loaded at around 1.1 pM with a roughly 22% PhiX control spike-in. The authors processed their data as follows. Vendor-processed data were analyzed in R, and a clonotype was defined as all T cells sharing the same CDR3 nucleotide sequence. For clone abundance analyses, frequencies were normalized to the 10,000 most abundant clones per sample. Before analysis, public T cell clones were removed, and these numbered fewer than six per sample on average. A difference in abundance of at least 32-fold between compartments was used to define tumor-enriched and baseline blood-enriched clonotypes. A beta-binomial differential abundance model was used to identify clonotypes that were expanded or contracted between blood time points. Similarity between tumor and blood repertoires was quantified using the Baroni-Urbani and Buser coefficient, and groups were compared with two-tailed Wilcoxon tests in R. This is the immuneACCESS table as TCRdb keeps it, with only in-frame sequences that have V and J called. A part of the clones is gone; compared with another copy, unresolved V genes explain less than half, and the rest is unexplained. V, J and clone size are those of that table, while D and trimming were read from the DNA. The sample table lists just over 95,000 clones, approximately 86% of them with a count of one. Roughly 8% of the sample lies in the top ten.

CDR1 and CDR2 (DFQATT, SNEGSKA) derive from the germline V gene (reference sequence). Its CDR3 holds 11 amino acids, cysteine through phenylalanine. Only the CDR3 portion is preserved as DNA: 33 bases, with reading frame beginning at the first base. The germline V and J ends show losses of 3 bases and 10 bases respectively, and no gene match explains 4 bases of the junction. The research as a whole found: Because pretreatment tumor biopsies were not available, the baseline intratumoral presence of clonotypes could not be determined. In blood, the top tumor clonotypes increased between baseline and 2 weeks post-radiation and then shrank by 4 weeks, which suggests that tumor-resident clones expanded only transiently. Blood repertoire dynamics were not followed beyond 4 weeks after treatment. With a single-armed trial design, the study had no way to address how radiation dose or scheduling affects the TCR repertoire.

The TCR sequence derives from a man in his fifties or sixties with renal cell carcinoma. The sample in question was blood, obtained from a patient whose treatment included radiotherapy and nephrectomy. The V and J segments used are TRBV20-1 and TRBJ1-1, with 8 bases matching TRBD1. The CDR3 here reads CSASRTGIAFF. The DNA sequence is TGCAGTGCTAGCCGGACAGGGATAGCTTTCTTT.